A single sample is the source of the 10 T cell receptor beta chains below, sequenced in a study of blood T cell repertoires in COVID-19. TCRdb's copy holds only in-frame clones and misses some; the assay was immunoSEQ multiplex PCR. This sample has roughly 100,000 clones; roughly 82% occur once, and the top ten carry about 12%. Sequencing used peripheral blood. These receptors came from a human donor in a cohort sampled during active COVID-19.

J is TRBJ1-2 and V is TRBV10-3; the D is unclear. The germline V gene has CDR1 ENHRY and CDR2 SYGVKD. This CDR3 has 16 residues. Trimming stripped 0 bases from V and 2 bases from J, with 13 bases between. In nucleotides, the CDR3 is TGTGCCATCAGTGAGTCGAGGGCAGCCCAAAACTATGGCTACACCTTC. The encoded protein is CAISESRAAQNYGYTF.

The genes are TRBV7-2 and TRBJ2-7; 9 positions match TRBD2. Germline CDR1 reads SGHTA; CDR2 reads FQGNSA. The CDR3 is made up of 14 amino acids. Losses at the gene ends were 1 base for V and 6 bases for J; bases not matched to a gene: 4. DNA for the CDR3: TGTGCCAGCAGCTTAGAGGGACTAGCTGGCGAGCAGTACTTC. Its translation is CASSLEGLAGEQYF. The whole variable domain, filled in from reference TRBV7-2 and TRBJ2-7, reads GAGVSQSPSNKVTEKGKDVELRCDPISGHTALYWYRQSLGQGLEFLIYFQGNSAPDKSGLPSDRFSAERTGGSVSTLTIQRTQQEDSAVYLCASSLEGLAGEQYFGPGTRLTVT.

The chain recombines TRBV18 with TRBJ1-2; the match to TRBD1 covers 9 bases. Germline CDR1 KGHSH, CDR2 LQKENI. The V gene end was trimmed by 3 bases and the J gene end by 8 bases; junction bases not matched to a gene: 7. CDR3 length: 14 residues. This CDR3 is CASSPQDRGSGYTF. The CDR3 bases are TGTGCCAGCTCACCCCAGGACAGGGGCAGCGGCTACACCTTC.

The V and J genes are TRBV5-1 and TRBJ2-3; D is possibly TRBD2 (5 bases). The CDR3 is 14 amino acids. V lost 4 bases and J lost 2, with 11 bases in between. Looked up from germline, CDR1 is SGHRS and CDR2 is YFSETQ. The CDR3 DNA reads TGCGCCAGCAGCCGGGGTCTAGACACAGATACGCAGTATTTT. It is translated as CASSRGLDTDTQYF.

This clone was counted once. The CDR3 is CASSQLGQGRGYTF. The DNA of the CDR3 is TGCGCCAGCAGCCAGCTAGGACAGGGTCGTGGCTACACCTTC. The chain employs TRBV4-1 and TRBJ1-2; 8 nucleotides agree with TRBD1. The CDR3 is 14 amino acids. Germline assignment: CDR1 MGHRA and CDR2 YSYEKL. The ends lost 3 bases at V and 7 bases at J; junction bases unmatched: 7.

This chain uses TRBV5-5 with TRBJ1-1; a weak D match, TRBD1 (6 bases). The germline V gene has CDR1 SGHKS and CDR2 YYEKEE (reference sequence). This CDR3 has 13 residues. The germline V and J ends were trimmed by 3 bases and 2 bases, with 8 bases remaining between them. The CDR3, as DNA: TGTGCCAGCAGCTGGACAGTCAACACTGAAGCTTTCTTT. This codes for CASSWTVNTEAFF.

The chain joins TRBV5-4 to TRBJ2-7; possible D gene TRBD1, 5 bases. Germline V CDR1 and CDR2: SGHNT, YYREEE (reference sequence). V was cut by 3 bases and J by 7 bases, with 14 bases left in between. The CDR3 has 13 amino acids. DNA for the CDR3: TGTGCCAGCAGCTCCGATGGGGCGAAGGAGCAGTACTTC. This gives the protein CASSSDGAKEQYF.

This chain connects TRBV27 to TRBJ1-1; a possible D gene is TRBD1 (5 bases). Germline CDR1 and CDR2: MNHEY and SMNVEV (reference sequence). Trimming removed 3 bases at V and 6 bases at J, with 11 bases between. The CDR3 length is 13 residues. The CDR3 bases are TGTGCCAGCAGTTTCGACCCCAGGGCTGAAGCTTTCTTT. Its translation: CASSFDPRAEAFF.

The gene calls are TRBV11-2 and TRBJ2-3; D unresolved. The CDR3 is 12 amino acids. Trimming took off 3 bases at V and 4 bases at J, with 5 bases between the two ends. Germline CDR1 SGHAT, CDR2 FQNNGV. CDR3 residues: CASSLRPDTQYF. CDR3 in DNA: TGTGCCAGCAGCTTGCGTCCAGATACGCAGTATTTT.

This clone has just one count. The chain couples TRBV18 to TRBJ2-1; 10 positions agree with TRBD2. CDR3 length: 18 amino acids. The trim removed 6 bases at V and 3 bases at J, leaving 14 bases unmatched. CDR1 KGHSH and CDR2 LQKENI come from the germline V gene. For the CDR3, the DNA is TGTGCCAGCTCCCCGGCGGCTAGCGGGGGCCGGGGCTACAATGAGCAGTTCTTC. Translation: CASSPAASGGRGYNEQFF.